This TCR beta chain emerged from a study of T-cell memory formation after mild COVID-19. For the study at large: The study found TCR clusters largely donor specific.

CDR1 DFQATT and CDR2 SNEGSKA come from the germline V gene (reference sequence). The CDR3 contains 10 residues. Trimming pared 3 bases from V and 10 bases from J, leaving 7 bases between. This clonotype occurred a few times. Constant-segment primers and 5'RACE yielded cDNA libraries for TCR alpha and TCR beta, each carrying sample barcodes and UMIs. TCRdb independently ran MiXCR on the 5' RACE reads; one entry per CDR3 protein. The repertoire holds 470,000 or so distinct CDR3 sequences, with around 20% as singletons. This sequence was found in an adult woman who had mild COVID-19 (a few samples of this study predate the infection). Cell type and time point are not known. The chain combines TRBV20-1 with TRBJ2-1; D gene ambiguous. Source material: PBMCs or a T cell subset sorted from them (not recorded which). Here the CDR3 DNA reads TGCAGTGCTAGTAATGGCGAGCAGTTCTTC. Translated: CSASNGEQFF.